The 12 T cell receptor beta chains listed next were all sequenced from one sample in a study of shared clonotypes between healthy human individuals. Clones were read by immunoSEQ multiplex PCR, and TCRdb kept only the in-frame ones, dropping some. This table has some 980,000 clones, over 75% appearing once. The specimen was memory CD4+ T cells sorted from blood. The sample's subset: CD45RA-negative fraction. The receptors shown here come from a man younger than 30 in good health.

This clone was observed a single time. The V gene is TRBV10-3, the J gene TRBJ2-2; 7 bases line up with TRBD1. CDR3 size: 13 residues. Germline CDR1 is ENHRY and CDR2 is SYGVKD. Trimming at V came to 6 bases and at J to 6 bases, leaving 4 bases not matched to a gene. For the CDR3, the DNA is TGTGCCATCAGATCTACAGGGGCCGGGGAGCTGTTTTTT. Translating gives CAIRSTGAGELFF.

This clone has at least ten counts. The rearrangement joins TRBV30 to TRBJ1-2, with 10 bases lining up with TRBD1. Germline V gives CDR1 GTSNPN, CDR2 SVGIG (reference sequence). V dropped 2 bases and J dropped 8; count of bases not matched to a gene: 2. The CDR3 has 12 amino acids. The CDR3 nucleotides are TGTGCCTGGAGTTGGGACAGGGGAGGCTACACCTTC. It codes for CAWSWDRGGYTF.

The chain recombines TRBV6-1 with TRBJ2-2; a possible D gene is TRBD2 (6 bases). Per the germline V gene, CDR1 is MNHNS and CDR2 is SASEGT. V dropped 6 bases and J dropped 4 bases, with 12 bases sitting between them. This CDR3 spans 14 amino acids. DNA of the CDR3: TGTGCCAGCAGAGAACTAGCACCCACCGGGGAGCTGTTTTTT. Its protein product is CASRELAPTGELFF.

The J gene is TRBJ2-7, the V gene TRBV5-5; no definite D call. CDR1 and CDR2 (germline): SGHKS, YYEKEE (reference sequence). This CDR3 region has 14 residues. Trimming took 2 bases from V and 6 from J, leaving 15 bases between them. The CDR3 DNA sequence: TGTGCCAGCAGCTTCGTATCCGTTGTAGGCGAGCAGTACTTC. Translating it yields CASSFVSVVGEQYF.

This chain uses TRBV5-1 with TRBJ2-5; TRBD2 is a possible D gene (6 bases). Germline V gene data show CDR1 as SGHRS and CDR2 as YFSETQ. This CDR3 region has 15 residues. Trimming took off 0 bases at V and 3 bases at J, with 12 bases between the two ends. The CDR3 spells CASSLAGGREETQYF. In DNA, the CDR3 is TGCGCCAGCAGCTTGGCCGGAGGGCGGGAAGAGACCCAGTACTTC.

The chain joins TRBV4-1 to TRBJ2-7; 10 bases match TRBD2. Per germline, CDR1 MGHRA and CDR2 YSYEKL. V was clipped by 1 base and J by 9 bases; unmatched bases: 6. This CDR3 region has 14 residues. This CDR3 is CASSQASGGLLQYF. The CDR3 region has the DNA TGCGCCAGCAGCCAAGCTAGCGGGGGCCTTTTGCAGTACTTC.

The chain joins TRBV11-2 to TRBJ1-1; D unclear. The V end lost 2 bases, the J end lost 5 bases, and 15 bases lay between the germline ends. Germline lookup yields CDR1 SGHAT and CDR2 FQNNGV. This CDR3 has 15 residues. CDR3 sequence: CASSLPVGALTEAFF. DNA for the CDR3: TGTGCCAGCAGCTTACCCGTTGGCGCGCTGACTGAAGCTTTCTTT.

V usage is TRBV2 and J usage is TRBJ1-5, with 7 bases that match TRBD1. CDR3 length: 15 residues. V lost 2 bases and J lost 7; bases outside the gene matches: 8. Germline V gene sequence: CDR1 SNHLY, CDR2 FYNNEI. CDR3 in DNA: TGTGCCAGCAGTGAAACCCCAACAGGGGAACAGCCCCAGCATTTT. As protein: CASSETPTGEQPQHF.

This clone appeared a few times. The chain recombines TRBV30 with TRBJ1-3; D is unresolved. The CDR3 has 11 residues. Trimming removed 8 bases at V and 1 base at J, with 6 bases between. Per germline, CDR1 GTSNPN and CDR2 SVGIG (reference sequence). CDR3 sequence reads: CARASGNTIYF. In DNA form, the CDR3 reads TGTGCCCGGGCTTCTGGAAACACCATATATTTT.

About this clone itself: Other DNA sequences in this sample translate to the same CDR3. The J gene is TRBJ1-1, the V gene TRBV18; no firm D call. The CDR3 consists of 14 residues. Trimming stripped 0 bases from V and 4 bases from J, with 9 bases between. Per the germline V gene, CDR1 is KGHSH and CDR2 is LQKENI. CDR3 sequence reads: CASSPPSRATEAFF. The CDR3 DNA follows: TGTGCCAGCTCACCACCGTCGCGGGCCACTGAAGCTTTCTTT.

The chain is built from TRBV4-1 and TRBJ1-2; D ambiguous. The CDR3 extends over 15 amino acids. Germline V gene sequence: CDR1 MGHRA, CDR2 YSYEKL. The V and J ends lost 0 bases and 2 bases respectively, with 10 bases between them. This chain's CDR3 is CASSQDQVVNYGYTF. Written as DNA, the CDR3 is TGCGCCAGCAGCCAAGATCAGGTTGTGAACTATGGCTACACCTTC.

The chain carries TRBV5-6 and TRBJ2-4, with D possibly TRBD1 on 5 matching bases. The CDR3 is 16 residues long. In germline, CDR1 is SGHDT, CDR2 YYEEEE. With 2 bases removed from V and 6 bases from J, the gap between germline ends came to 18 bases. This CDR3 is CASSLLNDRMLNIQYF. CDR3 sequence (DNA): TGTGCCAGCAGCTTATTAAACGACAGAATGCTAAACATTCAGTACTTC.